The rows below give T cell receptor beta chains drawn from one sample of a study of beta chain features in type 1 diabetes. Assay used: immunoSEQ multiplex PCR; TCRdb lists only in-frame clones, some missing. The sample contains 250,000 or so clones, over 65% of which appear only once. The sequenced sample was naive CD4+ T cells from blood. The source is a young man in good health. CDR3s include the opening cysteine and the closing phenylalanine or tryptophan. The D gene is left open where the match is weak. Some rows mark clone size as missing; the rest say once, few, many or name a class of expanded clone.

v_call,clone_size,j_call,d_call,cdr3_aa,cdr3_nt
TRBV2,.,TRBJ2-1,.,CASRNPRDPVSYNEQFF,TGTGCCAGCAGGAACCCCAGGGACCCCGTATCCTACAATGAGCAGTTCTTC
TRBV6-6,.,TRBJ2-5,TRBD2,CASSYGLAGGETQYF,TGTGCCAGCAGTTACGGACTAGCGGGAGGAGAGACCCAGTACTTC
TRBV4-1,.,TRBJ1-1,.,CASSPDPTRNTEAFF,TGCGCCAGCAGCCCGGACCCTACTAGAAACACTGAAGCTTTCTTT
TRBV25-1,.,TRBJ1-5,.,CASTRTNSNQPQHF,TGTGCCAGCACTAGGACAAATAGCAATCAGCCCCAGCATTTT
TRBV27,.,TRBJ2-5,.,CASTTHPGRETQYF,TGTGCCAGCACAACACACCCGGGGAGGGAGACCCAGTACTTC
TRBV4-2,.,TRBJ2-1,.,CASSQDPGGYNEQFF,TGTGCCAGCAGCCAAGATCCCGGGGGCTACAATGAGCAGTTCTTC
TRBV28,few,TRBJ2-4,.,CASTQGIAKNIQYF,TGTGCCAGCACTCAGGGGATAGCCAAAAACATTCAGTACTTC
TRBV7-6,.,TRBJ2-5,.,CASSSLGLGEETQYF,TGTGCCAGCAGCTCCCTCGGACTCGGGGAAGAGACCCAGTACTTC
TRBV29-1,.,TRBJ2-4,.,CSVRTPRGKNIQYF,TGCAGCGTGAGGACCCCCCGGGGCAAAAACATTCAGTACTTC
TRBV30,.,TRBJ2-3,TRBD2,CAWSSLGLAGADTQYF,TGTGCCTGGAGTTCCCTGGGACTAGCGGGGGCAGATACGCAGTATTTT
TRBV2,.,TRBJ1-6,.,CASSPGGGNNSPLHF,TGTGCCAGCAGTCCCGGAGGAGGAAATAATTCACCCCTCCACTTT
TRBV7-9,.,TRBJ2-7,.,CASSPGTGTYEQYF,TGTGCCAGCAGCCCCGGGACGGGGACCTACGAGCAGTACTTC
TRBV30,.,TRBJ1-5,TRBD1,CAWSAGQPGQPQHF,TGTGCCTGGAGTGCGGGACAGCCCGGGCAGCCCCAGCATTTT
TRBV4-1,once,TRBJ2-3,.,CASSHDSRADTQYF,TGCGCCAGCAGCCATGACAGCCGGGCAGATACGCAGTATTTT
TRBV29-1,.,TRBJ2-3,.,CSANGGRGTDTQYF,TGCAGCGCCAACGGTGGCCGCGGAACAGATACGCAGTATTTT
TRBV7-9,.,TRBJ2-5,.,CASSSTGTQYF,TGTGCCAGCAGCTCCACAGGCACCCAGTACTTC
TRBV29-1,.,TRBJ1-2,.,CSVDGGAFGYTF,TGCAGCGTTGACGGGGGCGCTTTTGGCTACACCTTC
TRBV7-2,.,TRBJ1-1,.,CASSPRQGIEAFF,TGTGCCAGCAGCCCACGGCAGGGGATTGAAGCTTTCTTT
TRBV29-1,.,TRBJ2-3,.,CSVEAGSDTQYF,TGCAGCGTTGAGGCCGGGTCAGATACGCAGTATTTT
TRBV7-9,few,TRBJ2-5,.,CASSPLGQIQETQYF,TGTGCCAGCAGTCCCCTAGGCCAGATCCAAGAGACCCAGTACTTC
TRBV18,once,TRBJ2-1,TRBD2,CASSPHPGTSVYNEQFF,TGTGCCAGCTCACCACACCCCGGGACTAGCGTCTACAATGAGCAGTTCTTC
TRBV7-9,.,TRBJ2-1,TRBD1,CASSSWLGGPNNEQFF,TGTGCCAGCAGCTCCTGGCTAGGGGGCCCGAACAATGAGCAGTTCTTC
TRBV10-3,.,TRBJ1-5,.,CAISEEVNNQPQHF,TGTGCCATCAGTGAGGAGGTCAATAATCAGCCCCAGCATTTT
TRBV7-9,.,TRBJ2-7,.,CASSLERGSYEQYF,TGTGCCAGCAGCTTAGAGCGCGGGTCCTACGAGCAGTACTTC
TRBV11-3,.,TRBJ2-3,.,CASSSGGSTDTQYF,TGTGCCAGCAGCTCTGGTGGCAGCACAGATACGCAGTATTTT
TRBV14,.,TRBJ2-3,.,CASSLFTDTQYF,TGTGCCAGCAGCCTTTTCACAGATACGCAGTATTTT
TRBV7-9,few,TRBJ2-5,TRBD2,CASSLSRGGRETQYF,TGTGCCAGCAGCCTGTCACGGGGGGGTCGAGAGACCCAGTACTTC
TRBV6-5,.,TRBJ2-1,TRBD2,CATSEGGLARNEQFF,TGTGCCACTTCCGAAGGGGGACTAGCTCGCAATGAGCAGTTCTTC
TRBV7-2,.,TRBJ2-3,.,CASSLRADSTDTQYF,TGTGCCAGCAGCTTACGAGCGGACAGCACAGATACGCAGTATTTT
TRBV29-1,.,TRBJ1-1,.,CSVVGTEAFF,TGCAGCGTTGTTGGCACTGAAGCTTTCTTT
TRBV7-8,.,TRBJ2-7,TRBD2,CASSSHTSGSDYEQYF,TGTGCCAGCAGCTCACATACTAGCGGGAGCGACTACGAGCAGTACTTC
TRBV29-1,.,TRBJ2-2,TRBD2,CSVTPGLGNQLGGELFF,TGCAGCGTTACGCCGGGACTAGGGAACCAACTAGGCGGGGAGCTGTTTTTT
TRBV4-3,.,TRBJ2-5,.,CASSRSSSETQYF,TGCGCCAGCAGCCGGTCTTCCTCCGAGACCCAGTACTTC
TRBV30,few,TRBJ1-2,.,CAWTAEEGTYGYTF,TGTGCCTGGACCGCCGAAGAGGGGACCTATGGCTACACCTTC
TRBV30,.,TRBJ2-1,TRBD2,CAWTRTRGDNEQFF,TGTGCCTGGACTCGGACTCGGGGGGACAATGAGCAGTTCTTC
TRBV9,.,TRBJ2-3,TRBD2,CASSSPGTSGSTDTQYF,TGTGCCAGCAGCTCTCCCGGGACTAGCGGGAGCACAGATACGCAGTATTTT
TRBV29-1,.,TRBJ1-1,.,CSVEGRRNTEAFF,TGCAGCGTTGAAGGCCGGAGGAACACTGAAGCTTTCTTT
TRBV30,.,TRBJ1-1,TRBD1,CAWNTDRAAFF,TGTGCCTGGAATACGGACAGGGCGGCTTTCTTT
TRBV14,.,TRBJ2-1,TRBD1,CASSRTGVQINEQFF,TGTGCCAGCAGCCGGACAGGGGTTCAAATCAATGAGCAGTTCTTC
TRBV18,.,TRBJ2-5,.,CASSRSGQETQYF,TGTGCCAGCTCACGAAGCGGCCAAGAGACCCAGTACTTC
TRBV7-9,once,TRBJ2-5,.,CASSPTGRGETQYF,TGTGCCAGCAGCCCGACAGGGCGGGGGGAGACCCAGTACTTC
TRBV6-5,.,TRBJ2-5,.,CASSTRGPGSQYF,TGTGCCAGCAGTACTAGGGGTCCCGGGTCCCAGTACTTC
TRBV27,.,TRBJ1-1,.,CASSSPGLDTEAFF,TGTGCCAGCAGCTCTCCGGGCCTGGACACTGAAGCTTTCTTT
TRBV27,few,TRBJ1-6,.,CASSLKRNSPLHF,TGTGCCAGCAGTTTAAAGAGGAATTCACCCCTCCACTTT
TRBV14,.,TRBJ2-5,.,CASSQVSGQETQYF,TGTGCCAGCAGCCAAGTTAGCGGACAAGAGACCCAGTACTTC
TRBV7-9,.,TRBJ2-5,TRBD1,CASSARDRGFQETQYF,TGTGCCAGCAGCGCTCGGGACAGGGGCTTTCAAGAGACCCAGTACTTC
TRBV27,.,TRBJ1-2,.,CASSKGGLGRAGYTF,TGTGCCAGCAGTAAAGGGGGGCTGGGGAGGGCAGGCTACACCTTC
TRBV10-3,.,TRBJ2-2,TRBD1,CAISRSGQGDTGELFF,TGTGCCATCAGCCGTTCAGGACAGGGGGACACCGGGGAGCTGTTTTTT
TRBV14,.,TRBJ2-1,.,CASSQEHRAEGDEQFF,TGTGCCAGCAGCCAAGAACACAGAGCAGAGGGCGATGAGCAGTTCTTC
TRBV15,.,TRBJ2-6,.,CATSRERSGANVLTF,TGTGCCACCAGCAGAGAGCGGTCTGGGGCCAACGTCCTGACTTTC